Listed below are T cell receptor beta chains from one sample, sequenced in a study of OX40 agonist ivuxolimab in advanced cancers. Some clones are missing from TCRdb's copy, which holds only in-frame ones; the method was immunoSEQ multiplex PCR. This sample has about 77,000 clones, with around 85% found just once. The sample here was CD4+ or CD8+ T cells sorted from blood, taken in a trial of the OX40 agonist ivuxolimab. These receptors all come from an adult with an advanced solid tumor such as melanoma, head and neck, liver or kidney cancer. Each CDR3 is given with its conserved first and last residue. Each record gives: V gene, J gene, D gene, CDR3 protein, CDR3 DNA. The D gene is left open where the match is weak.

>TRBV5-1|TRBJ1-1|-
CASSLVGQIAPNTEAFF
TGCGCCAGCAGCTTGGTCGGACAGATTGCACCGAACACTGAAGCTTTCTTT
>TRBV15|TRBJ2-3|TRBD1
CATSTRTGPDTQYF
TGTGCCACCAGCACTAGGACAGGGCCAGATACGCAGTATTTT
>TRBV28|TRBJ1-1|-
CASNPRGLNTEAFF
TGTGCCAGCAACCCCCGCGGGCTCAACACTGAAGCTTTCTTT
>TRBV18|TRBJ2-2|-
CASSPPNGRVYTGELFF
TGTGCCAGCTCACCACCGAATGGCAGAGTCTACACCGGGGAGCTGTTTTTT
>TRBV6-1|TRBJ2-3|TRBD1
CASSDPGTGGTDTQYF
TGTGCCAGCAGTGACCCCGGGACAGGAGGCACAGATACGCAGTATTTT
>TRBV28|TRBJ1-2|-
CASSTGAVVYGYTF
TGTGCCAGCAGCACCGGGGCAGTTGTCTATGGCTACACCTTC
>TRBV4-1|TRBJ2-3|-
CASSQVPFGTDTQYF
TGCGCCAGCAGCCAAGTACCCTTTGGGACAGATACGCAGTATTTT
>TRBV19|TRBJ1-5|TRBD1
CASSIDRGSNQPQHF
TGTGCCAGTAGTATCGACAGGGGAAGCAATCAGCCCCAGCATTTT
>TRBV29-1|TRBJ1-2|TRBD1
CSVYSTGGGGYTF
TGCAGCGTTTATAGCACAGGGGGAGGCGGCTACACCTTC
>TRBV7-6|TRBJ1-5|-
CASSLQQGESYSNQPQHF
TGTGCCAGCAGCTTACAACAGGGCGAATCTTATAGCAATCAGCCCCAGCATTTT